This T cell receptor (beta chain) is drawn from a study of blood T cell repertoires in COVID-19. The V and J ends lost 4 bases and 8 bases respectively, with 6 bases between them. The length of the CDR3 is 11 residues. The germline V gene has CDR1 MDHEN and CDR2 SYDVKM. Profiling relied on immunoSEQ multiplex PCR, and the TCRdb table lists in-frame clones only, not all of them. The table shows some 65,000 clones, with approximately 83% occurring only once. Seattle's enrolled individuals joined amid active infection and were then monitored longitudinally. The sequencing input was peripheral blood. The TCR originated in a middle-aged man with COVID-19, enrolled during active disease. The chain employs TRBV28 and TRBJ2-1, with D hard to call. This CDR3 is CASSSSYEQFF. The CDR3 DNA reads TGTGCCAGCAGTTCCTCCTATGAGCAGTTCTTC. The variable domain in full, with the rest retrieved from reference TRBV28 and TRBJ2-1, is DVKVTQSSRYLVKRTGEKVFLECVQDMDHENMFWYRQDPGLGLRLIYFSYDVKMKEKGDIPEGYSVSREKKERFSLILESASTNQTSMYLCASSSSYEQFFGPGTRLTVL.